This is a list of T cell receptor beta chains from one sample in a study of cytomegalovirus exposure and HLA in healthy donors. Using immunoSEQ multiplex PCR, the repertoire was profiled, and TCRdb retains in-frame clones only, with some absent. Of about 130,000 clones in the sample, approximately 84% are singletons; the top ten hold approximately 30%. The sample comprised PBMCs. The source is a man aged 30-40 years in good health and CMV-seropositive. Both conserved end residues are part of each CDR3.

v_call: TRBV4-3; cdr3_aa: CASSQDDEADTQYF
v_call: TRBV6-4; cdr3_aa: CASSVSGTVRTGELFF
v_call: TRBV7-9; cdr3_aa: CASSPSGGADTQYF
v_call: TRBV6-5; cdr3_aa: CASSSAGQGQYEQYF
v_call: TRBV15; cdr3_aa: CATSRDSGNYNEQFF
v_call: TRBV19; cdr3_aa: CASIRISGAAHGRDTIYF
v_call: TRBV7-9; cdr3_aa: CASSSTEAGAKNIQYF
v_call: TRBV10-1; cdr3_aa: CASSAGTGGTDTQYF
v_call: TRBV10-3; cdr3_aa: CAISESKGGEQYF
v_call: TRBV7-2; cdr3_aa: CASSTGEWGVGGTEAFF
v_call: TRBV5-1; cdr3_aa: CASSRVGLMNTEAFF
v_call: TRBV11-2; cdr3_aa: CASSSRDRGYEQYF
v_call: TRBV11-2; cdr3_aa: CASSTSSGVYQETQYF
v_call: TRBV18; cdr3_aa: CASSRGTGELFF
v_call: TRBV18; cdr3_aa: CASSPGQTLTEAFF
v_call: TRBV19; cdr3_aa: CASSSPGQGINNQPQHF
v_call: TRBV7-9; cdr3_aa: CASSSRLAGVYEQYF
v_call: TRBV6-6; cdr3_aa: CASSGQRFQPQHF
v_call: TRBV15; cdr3_aa: CATSNRGKVTEAFF
v_call: TRBV27; cdr3_aa: CASSLLSSYEQYF
v_call: TRBV2; cdr3_aa: CASGSGTGGFNYGYTF
v_call: TRBV9; cdr3_aa: CASSGERGYMNTEAFF
v_call: TRBV30; cdr3_aa: CAWSSGMVEQYF
v_call: TRBV27; cdr3_aa: CASSLSTGQREKLFF
v_call: TRBV10-3; cdr3_aa: CAISDEGQPQHF
v_call: TRBV7-6; cdr3_aa: CASSRVTGTSVYEQFF
v_call: TRBV2; cdr3_aa: CASSGAGGDYGYTF
v_call: TRBV10-3; cdr3_aa: CAIRTFGTNLSGANVLTF
v_call: TRBV10-3; cdr3_aa: CAISESGGGRSKEQYF
v_call: TRBV19; cdr3_aa: CASSMRLDSSYEQYF
v_call: TRBV5-6; cdr3_aa: CASRDHRSDYGYTF
v_call: TRBV4-1; cdr3_aa: CASSQLGAGENEQFF
v_call: TRBV2; cdr3_aa: CASSDVAVNSPLHF
v_call: TRBV4-2; cdr3_aa: CASSQRSRNGANVLTF
v_call: TRBV7-9; cdr3_aa: CASSSTKGETQYF
v_call: TRBV11-2; cdr3_aa: CASSAAGARSYEQYF
v_call: TRBV14; cdr3_aa: CASSLGVYTEAFF
v_call: TRBV7-7; cdr3_aa: CASSLVSSGGRETQYF
v_call: TRBV7-3; cdr3_aa: CASSLGAGPYNEQFF
v_call: TRBV10-2; cdr3_aa: CASSESGLAGGYPYEQYF
v_call: TRBV7-9; cdr3_aa: CASTSSGVETQYF
v_call: TRBV7-3; cdr3_aa: CASSLPPSYGYTF
v_call: TRBV6-4; cdr3_aa: CASSVDPSGEEQFF
v_call: TRBV10-1; cdr3_aa: CASSEDTPLNTEAFF
v_call: TRBV7-9; cdr3_aa: CASSLQREGRGYEQYF
v_call: TRBV7-9; cdr3_aa: CASSFSGTGANYGYTF
v_call: TRBV6-1; cdr3_aa: CATDTGMGNQPQHF
v_call: TRBV7-2; cdr3_aa: CASSFKLSGGGREQYF
v_call: TRBV7-3; cdr3_aa: CASSPGSGYEQYF
v_call: TRBV27; cdr3_aa: CASSPTGGLYEQYF
v_call: TRBV2; cdr3_aa: CASSASTLSYEQYF
v_call: TRBV2; cdr3_aa: CASSEWDSYRNEQFF
v_call: TRBV7-9; cdr3_aa: CASSLSGDEQFF
v_call: TRBV7-8; cdr3_aa: CASSTRQVVSNQPQHF
v_call: TRBV18; cdr3_aa: CASSPRVAGAGLDEQYF